This T cell receptor beta chain is drawn from a study of cytomegalovirus exposure and HLA in healthy donors. It was with 60 Vbeta and 13 Jbeta primers that the PCR ran. Clones were sequenced by immunoSEQ multiplex PCR, and TCRdb holds only the in-frame ones, with some missing. The sample lists about 210,000 clones; around 90% were seen once. This CDR3 is 14 amino acids long. Trimming left V 2 bases short and J 4 bases short, with 9 bases between. CDR1 is MNHNY and CDR2 is SVGAGI in the germline V gene (reference sequence). This rearrangement joins TRBV6-6 to TRBJ1-5; D is perhaps TRBD1 (6 bases). This TCR came from a boy aged 2 to 10 in good health and CMV-seronegative. Sequenced: PBMCs. The DNA for the CDR3 is TGTGCCAGCAGTTACGACAGGACAAATCAGCCCCAGCATTTT. Translated, it gives CASSYDRTNQPQHF.